A single sample is the source of the 21 T cell receptor beta chains below, sequenced in a study of CD8+CD57+ T cells in acquired aplastic anemia. Using genomic DNA as the template, TCR beta VDJ and CDR3 profiling was carried out. One entry per CDR3 protein results from TCRdb running MiXCR on the reads. The repertoire holds some 150,000 distinct CDR3 sequences, with around 41% as singletons. The specimen was sorted CD4+, CD8+, or CD8+CD57+ T cells (not recorded which) from PBMCs. The source is a human donor in good health, serving as a control.

This clonotype has a count of ten or more. The rearrangement joins TRBV27 to TRBJ1-6; D might be TRBD1 (5 bases). Germline CDR1 and CDR2: MNHEY and SMNVEV (reference sequence). This CDR3 is 13 amino acids long. The V gene lost 8 bases and the J gene lost 11 bases, with 16 bases spanning the gap. CDR3 DNA: TGTGCCAGCGGCGTCGGGGGAAGGACACCCCTCCACTTT. The encoded protein is CASGVGGRTPLHF.

The rearrangement links TRBV29-1 to TRBJ2-3; no reliable D call. The CDR3 has 12 residues. Trimming left V 4 bases short and J 0 bases short, with 5 bases between. CDR1 and CDR2 from the germline V gene are SQVTM and ANQGSEA. The CDR3 loop reads CSVVVSTDTQYF. The CDR3 DNA reads TGCAGCGTTGTGGTCAGCACAGATACGCAGTATTTT.

This clonotype was detected many times. The rearrangement links TRBV7-2 to TRBJ2-7, with 9 bases identical to TRBD2. Trimming cost V 1 base and J 4 bases; bases outside gene matches: 5. The CDR3 runs 15 residues. The germline V gene has CDR1 SGHTA and CDR2 FQGNSA. The CDR3 loop is CASSLVLSGSYEQYF. In DNA, the CDR3 is TGTGCCAGCAGCTTAGTTCTTAGCGGGAGTTACGAGCAGTACTTC.

This clonotype appeared a few times. A much larger clone is a single base away; this may be a read error. V usage is TRBV5-1 and J usage is TRBJ1-6; D may be TRBD1 (5 bases). Trimming cost V 4 bases and J 7 bases, with 15 bases left between them. Germline V gene sequence: CDR1 SGHRS, CDR2 YFSETQ. The CDR3 has 15 amino acids. CDR3 protein: CASSMEGFRNSPLHF. For the CDR3, the DNA is TGCGCCAGCAGCATGGAGGGGTTCCGAAATTCACCCCTCCACTTT.

This clonotype was detected many times. The chain has TRBV6-1 and TRBJ2-1; tentatively, D is TRBD2 (5 bases). Trimming took off 2 bases at V and 0 bases at J, with 8 bases between the two ends. This CDR3 spans 15 amino acids. Looked up from germline, CDR1 is MNHNS and CDR2 is SASEGT. As DNA, the CDR3 is TGTGCCAGCAGTGAACGGGGTAGCTCCTACAATGAGCAGTTCTTC. Encoded protein: CASSERGSSYNEQFF.

This clonotype was counted at least ten times. This rearrangement joins TRBV5-5 to TRBJ1-2, with D hard to call. Trimming removed 0 bases at V and 7 bases at J, with 10 bases between. This CDR3 has 13 amino acids. Germline V gene data show CDR1 as SGHKS and CDR2 as YYEKEE (reference sequence). Here the CDR3 reads CASSLGSYVGYTF. DNA for the CDR3: TGTGCCAGCAGCTTGGGTTCCTATGTTGGCTACACCTTC.

This clonotype occurred many times. The chain carries TRBV19 and TRBJ2-1, with D tentatively TRBD2 (6 bases). This CDR3 has 14 amino acids. Trimming removed 4 bases at V and 3 bases at J, with 10 bases between. Germline V gives CDR1 LNHDA, CDR2 SQIVND (reference sequence). CDR3 DNA: TGTGCCAGTAGTAAGGGACTCAACTACAATGAGCAGTTCTTC. Amino acids: CASSKGLNYNEQFF.

This clonotype was picked up many times. The chain joins TRBV12-5 to TRBJ1-2; D remains ambiguous. Germline V lookup: CDR1 LGHNT, CDR2 FRNRAP. Trimming took 1 base from V and 5 from J, leaving 8 bases between them. There are 13 residues in the CDR3. CDR3 nucleotide sequence: TGTGCTAGTGGTTTGGGAATCAAATATGGCTACACCTTC. Translating it yields CASGLGIKYGYTF.

This clonotype is medium-sized in the sample. The chain links TRBV15 to TRBJ1-6; no clear D. The V gene's germline CDR1 is LNHNV and CDR2 YYDKDF (reference sequence). The V end was cut by 3 bases, the J end by 8 bases, with 8 bases between. CDR3 length: 13 amino acids. As DNA, the CDR3 is TGTGCCACCAGCAGCCCCGCCTATTCACCCCTCCACTTT. Amino acids: CATSSPAYSPLHF.

V usage is TRBV7-3 and J usage is TRBJ2-7, with a weak D call TRBD1 (5 bases). Trimming stripped 5 bases from V and 2 bases from J, with 13 bases between. CDR1 is SGHTA, CDR2 FQGTGA, per germline. The CDR3 sequence is 14 residues long. The CDR3 region has the DNA TGTGCCAGCAGCGTGGCGGCAGGGCCCTACGAGCAGTACGTC. Translating gives CASSVAAGPYEQYV.

A word on this clonotype: A much bigger clone sits one base away, suggesting this may be a read error. This chain connects TRBV19 to TRBJ2-7; the D gene is possibly TRBD2 (6 bases). Trimming removed 6 bases at V and 5 bases at J, with 23 bases between. Germline V gene sequence: CDR1 LNHDA, CDR2 SQIVND (reference sequence). The CDR3 totals 16 residues. CDR3 residues: CASSPTGRHRTHEQYF. In nucleotides, the CDR3 is TGTGCCAGTAGCCCTACGGGGAGGCATAGAACGCACGAGCAGTACTTC. The complete variable domain, with remaining parts taken from reference TRBV19 and TRBJ2-7, reads DGGITQSPKYLFRKEGQNVTLSCEQNLNHDAMYWYRQDPGQGLRLIYYSQIVNDFQKGDIAEGYSVSREKKESFPLTVTSAQKNPTAFYLCASSPTGRHRTHEQYFGPGTRLTVT.

This clonotype has just one count. The chain is built from TRBV2 and TRBJ2-7; 7 positions match TRBD1. V dropped 7 bases and J dropped 3; count of bases not matched to a gene: 6. The germline gives CDR1 SNHLY, CDR2 FYNNEI. This CDR3 contains 13 residues. CDR3 region: CASNKDRIYEQYF. CDR3 DNA: TGTGCCAGCAATAAGGACAGGATCTACGAGCAGTACTTC.

In DNA, the CDR3 is TGTGCCAGCTCACCTCAAGAGACAGGAATCTCTGGAAACACCATATATTTT. It is translated as CASSPQETGISGNTIYF. The chain is built from TRBV18 and TRBJ1-3; tentative D call: TRBD1 (6 bases). CDR1 is KGHSH, CDR2 LQKENI, per germline. Trimming cost V 3 bases and J 0 bases, with 15 bases left between them. This CDR3 spans 17 amino acids.

This clonotype appeared a single time. J is TRBJ1-2 and V is TRBV2; D not certain. This CDR3 is 13 amino acids long. The V and J ends lost 7 bases and 7 bases respectively, with 16 bases between them. Per germline, CDR1 SNHLY and CDR2 FYNNEI. The CDR3 nucleotides are TGTGCCAGCAATCGGTTGACGGAAACTGGCTACACCTTC. Amino acids: CASNRLTETGYTF.

This clonotype was observed at least ten times. The CDR3 sequence: CASSVGPTGELFF. In DNA, the CDR3 is TGTGCCAGCAGCGTAGGTCCTACCGGGGAGCTGTTTTTT. The V gene is TRBV9, the J gene TRBJ2-2; no clear D gene. V was trimmed by 0 bases and J by 5 bases, leaving 5 bases between them. The CDR3 runs to 13 residues. The V gene's germline CDR1 is SGDLS and CDR2 YYNGEE.

As regards this clonotype: A much bigger clone sits one base away, suggesting this may be a read error. The chain carries TRBV2 and TRBJ2-1; no clear D gene. The germline CDR1 and CDR2 sequences are SNHLY and FYNNEI. The CDR3 is made up of 13 amino acids. The CDR3, as DNA: TGTGCCAGCAGCTTGAGCGCCTACAATGAGCAGCTCTTC. It codes for CASSLSAYNEQLF. Based on the CDR3 plus reference TRBV2 and TRBJ2-1, the full variable domain is EPEVTQTPSHQVTQMGQEVILRCVPISNHLYFYWYRQILGQKVEFLVSFYNNEISEKSEIFDDQFSVERPDGSNFTLKIRSTKLEDSAMYFCASSLSAYNEQLFGPGTRLTVL.

This clonotype was recorded at least ten times. DNA of the CDR3: TGTGCCAGTAGTCCTGGACTAGCGGTAGGGGAGCTGTTTTTT. This translates into CASSPGLAVGELFF. The V and J genes are TRBV19 and TRBJ2-2; 10 bases are shared with TRBD2. The V and J ends lost 5 bases and 8 bases, in that order; junction bases with no gene match: 5. CDR1 is LNHDA, CDR2 SQIVND, per germline (reference sequence). The CDR3 runs 14 residues.

This clonotype was seen ten or more times. J is TRBJ1-4 and V is TRBV19, with 7 bases aligning to TRBD1. Germline V gene lookup returns CDR1 LNHDA and CDR2 SQIVND (reference sequence). This CDR3 region has 14 residues. The ends lost 8 bases at V and 5 bases at J; junction bases unmatched: 8. Here the CDR3 DNA reads TGTGCCAGTTGCGGATTGACAGGGAATGAAAAACTGTTTTTT. Protein: CASCGLTGNEKLFF. Using reference TRBV19 and TRBJ1-4 for the parts outside the CDR3, the full variable domain is DGGITQSPKYLFRKEGQNVTLSCEQNLNHDAMYWYRQDPGQGLRLIYYSQIVNDFQKGDIAEGYSVSREKKESFPLTVTSAQKNPTAFYLCASCGLTGNEKLFFGSGTQLSVL.

This clonotype was counted once. A much bigger clone sits one base away, suggesting this may be a read error. Given the absence of the conserved phenylalanine or tryptophan at the CDR3 end, a read error is likely. The V call is TRBV19, the J call TRBJ2-2; D possibly uses TRBD1 or TRBD2 (5 bases each). The germline gives CDR1 LNHDA, CDR2 SQIVND (reference sequence). Trimming cost V 10 bases and J 6 bases, with 24 bases left between them. The CDR3 contains 16 residues. CDR3 DNA: TGTGCCACAGAGAGGGGTGCACCCCCCCGGGCCGGGGAGCTGTTTTGT. Translation: CATERGAPPRAGELFC.

In this sample, this clonotype turned up many times. The chain links TRBV4-1 to TRBJ1-3; TRBD1 is a possible D gene (5 bases). With 0 bases removed from V and 8 bases from J, the gap between germline ends came to 14 bases. Germline CDR1 and CDR2: MGHRA and YSYEKL. The CDR3 spans 15 residues. In nucleotides, the CDR3 is TGCGCCAGCAGCCAAGATGGCAGGGCTAGGGACACCATATATTTT. Translated: CASSQDGRARDTIYF.

This clonotype occurred many times. This chain uses TRBV25-1 with TRBJ2-3; 8 bases align to TRBD2. The CDR3 is 15 amino acids. Losses at the gene ends were 3 bases for V and 4 bases for J; bases not matched to a gene: 6. CDR1 MGHDK and CDR2 SYGVNS come from the germline V gene. The CDR3 nucleotides are TGTGCCAGCAGTGACAGCGGGAGAAACTCAGATACGCAGTATTTT. Translated: CASSDSGRNSDTQYF.